Sequencing of this T cell receptor (beta chain) was carried out in a study of blood T cell repertoires in COVID-19. Looked up from germline, CDR1 is MGHDK and CDR2 is SYGVNS. Trimming took 5 bases from V and 2 from J; bases not matched to a gene: 7. The CDR3 totals 16 residues. Measured with immunoSEQ multiplex PCR; TCRdb has only the in-frame clones, and not every one. The repertoire holds fewer than 200,000 clones, with less than 85% as singletons. The TCR originated in a woman between 35 and 50 years old with COVID-19, enrolled during active disease. The chain employs TRBV25-1 and TRBJ2-3; 10 positions match TRBD2. Sequences were obtained from peripheral blood. CDR3 sequence: CASSPGTSVLTDTQYF. CDR3 bases: TGTGCCAGCAGTCCCGGGACTAGCGTTCTCACAGATACGCAGTATTTT.